A selection of T cell receptor beta chains follows, all from one sample in a study of Tregs in tolerant kidney transplant recipients. Profiling relied on immunoSEQ multiplex PCR, and the TCRdb table lists in-frame clones only, not all of them. The sample lists some 47,000 clones, around nine tenths seen once, with about 14% in the top ten. The input for sequencing was CD8+ T cells from blood (PBMCs), taken 12 months after the transplant. The origin of the receptors is a human patient who received a combined kidney and bone marrow transplant. Some T cells may be transferred from the graft donor. Each CDR3 is given with its conserved first and last residue. The D gene is left open where the match is weak. Expanded clones get a size class; other rows say once, few or many, or leave the size out.

D gene,clone size,CDR3 length,J gene,V gene,CDR3 protein,CDR3 DNA
TRBD2,.,16,TRBJ2-7,TRBV4-2,CASSPPSGGQPYEQYF,TGTGCCAGCAGCCCTCCTTCGGGGGGTCAGCCCTACGAGCAGTACTTC
TRBD2,.,14,TRBJ2-1,TRBV25-1,CAVAGRRGGGEQFF,TGTGCCGTAGCCGGGAGGCGCGGAGGTGGTGAGCAGTTCTTC
TRBD2,.,15,TRBJ2-1,TRBV7-3,CASSFIAGAYNEQFF,TGTGCCAGCAGCTTCATAGCGGGTGCCTACAATGAGCAGTTCTTC
.,.,14,TRBJ1-4,TRBV7-6,CASSLGGGSEKLFF,TGTGCCAGCAGCTTGGGTGGGGGGAGTGAAAAACTGTTTTTT
TRBD1,.,17,TRBJ2-7,TRBV27,CASGEGPGTGFSYEQYF,TGTGCCAGCGGCGAGGGTCCAGGGACAGGGTTCTCCTACGAGCAGTACTTC
TRBD1,.,16,TRBJ1-5,TRBV9,CASSGPGQGAGGPQHF,TGTGCCAGCAGCGGCCCGGGACAGGGGGCAGGGGGGCCCCAGCATTTT
.,.,13,TRBJ2-3,TRBV4-3,CASSPGHADTQYF,TGCGCCAGCAGCCCGGGACATGCAGATACGCAGTATTTT
.,.,15,TRBJ1-1,TRBV27,CASSLTFSAGTEAFF,TGTGCCAGCAGTTTAACCTTTTCCGCGGGCACTGAAGCTTTCTTT
.,.,14,TRBJ2-7,TRBV9,CASSVFEQTYEQYF,TGTGCCAGCAGCGTCTTTGAACAGACCTACGAGCAGTACTTC
.,.,19,TRBJ1-6,TRBV7-8,CASSPERALESSYNSPLHF,TGTGCCAGCAGCCCGGAGAGGGCCTTGGAGAGCTCCTATAATTCCCCCCTCCACTTT
.,.,15,TRBJ1-3,TRBV6-7,CARLTLQSSGNTIYF,TGTGCCAGACTCACCCTACAGAGCTCTGGAAACACCATATATTTT
TRBD1,.,16,TRBJ1-1,TRBV9,CASSARTGGRDTEAFF,TGTGCCAGCAGCGCCCGGACAGGGGGCAGGGACACTGAAGCTTTCTTT
TRBD2,.,17,TRBJ2-3,TRBV28,CASSPNRLAGGVDTQYF,TGTGCCAGCAGTCCCAACCGACTAGCGGGGGGCGTTGATACGCAGTATTTT
TRBD1,.,14,TRBJ1-2,TRBV29-1,CSVSPGTGTYGYTF,TGCAGCGTTTCTCCGGGGACAGGGACCTACGGCTACACCTTC
.,.,14,TRBJ2-1,TRBV7-3,CASSPYGVGNEQFF,TGTGCCAGCAGCCCCTACGGGGTGGGGAATGAGCAGTTCTTC
.,few,14,TRBJ2-2,TRBV7-3,CASSPIGVTGELFF,TGTGCCAGCAGCCCAATAGGGGTTACCGGGGAGCTGTTTTTT
TRBD2,few,16,TRBJ2-7,TRBV10-2,CASSEGTSGMIYEQYF,TGCGCCAGCAGTGAGGGGACTAGCGGGATGATCTACGAGCAGTACTTC
TRBD1,once,15,TRBJ2-3,TRBV7-9,CASSPDRASTDTQYF,TGTGCCAGCAGCCCGGACAGGGCCTCCACAGATACGCAGTATTTT
TRBD2,few,13,TRBJ2-1,TRBV10-3,CAILSGSSNEQFF,TGTGCCATCCTTAGCGGGTCCTCCAATGAGCAGTTCTTC
.,.,17,TRBJ1-1,TRBV7-2,CASSPGRFGLLNTEAFF,TGTGCCAGCAGCCCGGGTCGTTTTGGTCTTTTGAACACTGAAGCTTTCTTT
TRBD1,.,10,TRBJ1-2,TRBV20-1,CSAWTGAYTF,TGCAGTGCTTGGACAGGGGCCTACACCTTC
.,.,13,TRBJ2-7,TRBV15,CATSRVGVDEQYF,TGTGCCACCAGCAGAGTTGGAGTGGACGAGCAGTACTTC
.,.,18,TRBJ2-3,TRBV28,CASTAMFLTETSTDTQYF,TGTGCCAGCACAGCTATGTTTCTGACAGAAACTAGCACAGATACGCAGTATTTT
TRBD2,few,16,TRBJ2-1,TRBV4-1,CASSQEDTSGRNEQFF,TGCGCCAGCAGCCAAGAAGACACTAGCGGGAGGAATGAGCAGTTCTTC
.,.,18,TRBJ1-3,TRBV21-1,CASSNLPPTGTSGNTIYF,TGTGCCAGCAGCAACCTACCACCGACAGGGACCTCTGGAAACACCATATATTTT
TRBD1,.,19,TRBJ2-7,TRBV18,CASSPWDRAQTVGDYEQYF,TGTGCCAGCTCACCGTGGGACAGGGCGCAAACGGTTGGGGACTACGAGCAGTACTTC
.,.,17,TRBJ2-3,TRBV15,CATSRDLLVESTDTQYF,TGTGCCACCAGCAGAGACCTCTTAGTAGAGAGCACAGATACGCAGTATTTT
.,.,15,TRBJ2-4,TRBV30,CAWGVYEGSKNIQYF,TGTGCCTGGGGGGTGTATGAGGGATCCAAAAACATTCAGTACTTC
.,.,12,TRBJ2-7,TRBV5-6,CASSTDRYEQYF,TGTGCCAGCAGCACGGACAGATACGAGCAGTACTTC
TRBD1,.,15,TRBJ1-2,TRBV15,CATSTDRASYYGYTF,TGTGCCACCAGCACCGACAGGGCGTCATACTATGGCTACACCTTC